This TCR beta chain emerged from a study of blood T cell repertoires in COVID-19. Study-level information: Sites across the United States, Italy and Spain contributed samples from acute and convalescent COVID-19. PBMCs, B-cell-depleted T cells, or T cells provided the cDNA or gDNA that made up the material.

Looked up from germline, CDR1 is MNHNS and CDR2 is SASEGT. CDR3 length equals 13 residues. The V and J ends lost 4 bases and 6 bases respectively, with 9 bases between them. As processed by the authors: Reference gene primer amplification gave nucleated cell count estimates. Method: immunoSEQ multiplex PCR; TCRdb's copy keeps in-frame clones and lacks some. The V and J calls and clone size come from that table; D and trimming were worked out from the DNA. The sample yields under 200,000 clones, roughly 83% seen once. The sample was peripheral blood. The V gene is TRBV6-1, the J gene TRBJ2-2, with D unresolved. This TCR was recovered from a woman in her sixties or seventies with acute or convalescent COVID-19. CDR3 in DNA: TGTGCCAGCAGTGGAGCAGAGGCCGGGGAGCTGTTTTTT. It yields the protein CASSGAEAGELFF.